The 25 T cell receptor beta chains below were found in one sample sequenced in a study of identical twins (dated by TCRdb to the mid-2010s). To prepare the library, 5' RACE was applied. Sequencing relied on an Illumina HiSeq 2000. TCRdb reran the public reads through fastp at Q25 and MiXCR, keeping productive beta chains. Identical CDR3 proteins give one entry, which carries the most common genes and DNA. The sample table contains some 500,000 distinct CDR3 sequences; only one count was recorded for about 13% of them. 0.98% of the sample goes to the ten largest clones. This same sample was also part of a study on yellow fever vaccine responses in identical twins.

Source material: CD4+ T cells sorted from blood. The receptors stem from a woman aged 18 to 35 in good health.

This rearrangement joins TRBV6-5 to TRBJ2-5; D might be TRBD1 (5 bases). CDR1 MNHEY and CDR2 SVGAGI come from the germline V gene. The CDR3 spans 12 residues. The V end lost 7 bases, the J end lost 0 bases, and 6 bases lay between the germline ends. CDR3 sequence reads: CASKGNQETQYF. CDR3 nucleotide sequence: TGTGCCAGCAAGGGGAACCAAGAGACCCAGTACTTC.

The chain combines TRBV28 with TRBJ2-7; 8 bases map to TRBD1. The CDR3 runs 14 residues. Germline V gene lookup returns CDR1 MDHEN and CDR2 SYDVKM. The V segment lost 3 bases and the J segment 3 bases; nucleotides outside the gene matches: 4. CDR3 in amino acids: CASSFRTGNYEQYF. In DNA, the CDR3 is TGTGCCAGCAGTTTTCGGACAGGGAACTACGAGCAGTACTTC.

This clonotype was observed a handful of times. The chain recombines TRBV5-1 with TRBJ2-1; TRBD2 matches at 10 bases. Trimming at V came to 4 bases and at J to 4 bases, leaving 2 bases not matched to a gene. This CDR3 has 14 residues. The germline V gene encodes CDR1 SGHRS and CDR2 YFSETQ. The CDR3 nucleotides are TGCGCCAGCAGCAGCGGGGGGGCGTACAATGAGCAGTTCTTC. The encoded protein is CASSSGGAYNEQFF.

The CDR3 here is CASSPGTIYGYTF. CDR3 bases: TGTGCCAGCAGCCCCGGGACCATTTATGGCTACACCTTC. The chain uses TRBV7-2 and TRBJ1-2; weak D call: TRBD1 (5 bases). This CDR3 has 13 residues. Per the germline V gene, CDR1 is SGHTA and CDR2 is FQGNSA. Trimming cost V 5 bases and J 5 bases, with 12 bases left between them.

Only a few counts were recorded for this clonotype. This chain joins TRBV6-5 and TRBJ2-2; TRBD1 agrees at 7 bases. Per germline, CDR1 MNHEY and CDR2 SVGAGI. The CDR3 has 12 amino acids. Trimming removed 6 bases from V and 5 bases from J; junction bases left unmatched: 0. The CDR3 DNA follows: TGTGCCAGCAGGACAGGGACCGGGGAGCTGTTTTTT. Translating gives CASRTGTGELFF.

In its sample, this clonotype was seen a few times. V and J are TRBV10-3 and TRBJ2-2; no firm D call. The CDR3 loop spans 14 amino acids. V shed 8 bases and J shed 0 bases, with 10 bases lying between them. In germline, CDR1 is ENHRY, CDR2 SYGVKD. The CDR3 DNA reads TGTGCCATCGGCAGGAACGCGAACACCGGGGAGCTGTTTTTT. This translates into CAIGRNANTGELFF.

This chain connects TRBV15 to TRBJ2-7; no reliable D call. V lost 4 bases and J lost 4, with 11 bases in between. This CDR3 is 13 amino acids long. Per the germline V gene, CDR1 is LNHNV and CDR2 is YYDKDF (reference sequence). The CDR3 region is CATSTPFSYEQYF. The CDR3 DNA is TGTGCCACCAGCACCCCTTTCAGTTACGAGCAGTACTTC.

This clonotype was recorded a few times. The chain joins TRBV7-2 to TRBJ2-7; no clear D gene. Germline V gene lookup returns CDR1 SGHTA and CDR2 FQGNSA. The V gene lost 3 bases and the J gene lost 5 bases, with 11 bases spanning the gap. This CDR3 is 13 amino acids long. The CDR3 DNA follows: TGTGCCAGCAGCTTCCAGATTGGGAACGAGCAGTACTTC. This codes for CASSFQIGNEQYF.

This clonotype was seen more than once but under ten times. The CDR3 DNA sequence: TGTGCCAGTAATAGGCGGGGTGCCTACGAGCAGTACTTC. This encodes CASNRRGAYEQYF. The chain couples TRBV19 to TRBJ2-7; D is perhaps TRBD2 (6 bases). Trimming took off 7 bases at V and 2 bases at J, with 12 bases between the two ends. The CDR3 extends over 13 amino acids. Per the germline V gene, CDR1 is LNHDA and CDR2 is SQIVND (reference sequence).

CDR3 sequence: CASSSWTGGGGGELFF. In nucleotides, the CDR3 is TGTGCCAGCAGTTCCTGGACAGGGGGCGGTGGCGGGGAGCTGTTTTTT. This chain joins TRBV28 and TRBJ2-2; 11 nucleotides match TRBD1. The germline CDR1 and CDR2 sequences are MDHEN and SYDVKM. The V segment lost 4 bases and the J segment 7 bases; nucleotides outside the gene matches: 8. The CDR3 has 16 residues.

The chain has TRBV10-3 and TRBJ1-6, with a tentative D call TRBD1 (6 bases). Germline values: CDR1 ENHRY, CDR2 SYGVKD. V gave up 10 bases and J gave up 10 bases, with 23 bases separating them. The CDR3 runs to 15 residues. DNA for the CDR3: TGTGCCACCGGCAGCGGGGGTCGTGGGGGCTCACCCCTCCACTTT. It codes for CATGSGGRGGSPLHF.

This clonotype occurred once. The chain carries TRBV24-1 and TRBJ1-4, with 9 bases aligning to TRBD1. Germline CDR1 KGHDR, CDR2 SFDVKD. Trimming removed 3 bases from V and 7 bases from J; junction bases left unmatched: 5. This CDR3 has 15 amino acids. CDR3: CATSDPGQGFEKLFF. The DNA of the CDR3 is TGTGCCACCAGTGATCCCGGACAGGGGTTTGAAAAACTGTTTTTT.

The sample holds many counts of this clonotype. This chain links TRBV20-1 with TRBJ1-5; D gene uncertain. V was trimmed by 5 bases and J by 4 bases, leaving 15 bases between them. This CDR3 contains 14 residues. Germline lookup yields CDR1 DFQATT and CDR2 SNEGSKA (reference sequence). The CDR3 sequence: CSAPHRGANQPQHF. CDR3 nucleotides: TGCAGTGCTCCCCACCGGGGAGCGAATCAGCCCCAGCATTTT.

This clonotype was detected a few times. The V gene is TRBV7-6, the J gene TRBJ2-5, with D tentatively TRBD1 (6 bases). In germline, CDR1 is SGHVS, CDR2 FNYEAQ. V lost 5 bases and J lost 5, with 12 bases in between. CDR3 length: 13 amino acids. The DNA for the CDR3 is TGTGCCAGCAGCCTCAGGGGAACGGAGACCCAGTACTTC. Amino acids: CASSLRGTETQYF.

V gene TRBV20-1 combines with J gene TRBJ1-5; TRBD1 matches at 7 bases. The J segment lost 3 bases and the V segment lost 4 bases, leaving 6 bases of the junction unmatched. Germline V gives CDR1 DFQATT, CDR2 SNEGSKA (reference sequence). The CDR3 loop spans 14 amino acids. CDR3 sequence (DNA): TGCAGTGCTAAAAAGACAGGGTCCAATCAGCCCCAGCATTTT. Amino acid sequence: CSAKKTGSNQPQHF.

J is TRBJ2-1 and V is TRBV29-1, with 7 bases fitting TRBD1. The CDR3 consists of 13 residues. J lost 8 bases, V lost 7 bases, and 11 bases had no gene match. CDR1 and CDR2 from the germline V gene are SQVTM and ANQGSEA. The CDR3 DNA reads TGCAGCGGGACAGGTTTGGTTATCGATGAGCAGTTCTTC. This encodes CSGTGLVIDEQFF.

V and J are TRBV7-2 and TRBJ2-7, with D perhaps matching TRBD1 (6 bases). V was pared by 1 base and J by 0 bases, with 10 bases between. The CDR3 has 15 amino acids. Germline-derived CDR1 and CDR2 are SGHTA and FQGNSA. CDR3 residues: CASSLGQELSYEQYF. The CDR3 region has the DNA TGTGCCAGCAGCTTAGGACAGGAGCTCTCCTACGAGCAGTACTTC. Together with reference TRBV7-2 and TRBJ2-7, the CDR3 gives the full variable domain: GAGVSQSPSNKVTEKGKDVELRCDPISGHTALYWYRQSLGQGLEFLIYFQGNSAPDKSGLPSDRFSAERTGGSVSTLTIQRTQQEDSAVYLCASSLGQELSYEQYFGPGTRLTVT.

The table lists this clonotype with a few counts. The chain couples TRBV6-1 to TRBJ2-2; D might be TRBD2 (5 bases). Germline-derived CDR1 and CDR2 are MNHNS and SASEGT. Between the trimmed V and J ends, which lost 6 bases and 4 bases, there was a span of 15 bases. This CDR3 comprises 15 residues. The CDR3 here is CASRRASPLTGELFF. CDR3 bases: TGTGCCAGCAGAAGGGCTAGCCCGCTCACCGGGGAGCTGTTTTTT.

V is TRBV4-3 and J is TRBJ2-5, with TRBD2 matching over 8 bases. The CDR3 is 17 amino acids. V lost 0 bases to trimming and J lost 4 bases; unmatched junction nucleotides: 10. Per the germline V gene, CDR1 is LGHNA and CDR2 is YSLEER. The CDR3 loop reads CASSQEAIGRAGETQYF. The CDR3 DNA follows: TGCGCCAGCAGCCAAGAGGCGATCGGGAGGGCGGGAGAGACCCAGTACTTC.

The chain uses TRBV19 and TRBJ2-6; tentatively, D is TRBD2 (5 bases). The germline V gene encodes CDR1 LNHDA and CDR2 SQIVND (reference sequence). The CDR3 has 14 residues. The V and J ends lost 7 bases and 1 base respectively, with 8 bases between them. The CDR3 DNA is TGTGCCAGTAATCCGGGGTCTGGGGCCAACGTCCTGACTTTC. This sequence encodes CASNPGSGANVLTF. The complete variable domain, with remaining parts taken from reference TRBV19 and TRBJ2-6, reads DGGITQSPKYLFRKEGQNVTLSCEQNLNHDAMYWYRQDPGQGLRLIYYSQIVNDFQKGDIAEGYSVSREKKESFPLTVTSAQKNPTAFYLCASNPGSGANVLTFGAGSRLTVL.

The CDR3 loop reads CASSAAKSSGNTIYF. CDR3 coding DNA: TGTGCCAGCAGCGCTGCTAAGAGCTCTGGAAACACCATATATTTT. The V gene is TRBV9, the J gene TRBJ1-3; no clear D gene. V lost 3 bases, J lost 0 bases, and 10 bases lay in between. This CDR3 comprises 15 residues. Germline V gives CDR1 SGDLS, CDR2 YYNGEE.

This clonotype was observed a few times. The V gene is TRBV11-2, the J gene TRBJ2-1, with 11 bases lining up with TRBD2. V was clipped by 2 bases and J by 11 bases; unmatched bases: 8. Germline V lookup: CDR1 SGHAT, CDR2 FQNNGV. This CDR3 has 15 residues. CDR3 nucleotide sequence: TGTGCCAGCAGCTTAAGTCAGACTAGCGGGATAAAGCAGTTCTTC. Translating gives CASSLSQTSGIKQFF.

This clonotype has just a few counts. This rearrangement joins TRBV5-1 to TRBJ1-2; no clear D gene. The CDR3 is 13 amino acids. Germline CDR1 is SGHRS and CDR2 is YFSETQ. Trimming shortened V by 3 bases and J by 6 bases, and 12 bases separated the two germline ends. The CDR3 DNA follows: TGCGCCAGCAGCTCATCCTATGGGGATGGCTACACCTTC. Translation gives CASSSSYGDGYTF.

DNA of the CDR3: TGTGCCAGCAGTGACCAGGTTCGCGCAGATACGCAGTATTTT. Its translation is CASSDQVRADTQYF. The rearrangement joins TRBV6-1 to TRBJ2-3; D remains unclear. CDR3 size: 14 residues. CDR1 is MNHNS, CDR2 SASEGT, per germline. With 3 bases removed from V and 4 bases from J, the gap between germline ends came to 11 bases.

This clonotype was seen a handful of times. The chain joins TRBV29-1 to TRBJ2-7; possibly TRBD2 for D (7 bases). CDR1 and CDR2 (germline): SQVTM, ANQGSEA. Trimming took 6 bases from V and 5 from J, leaving 17 bases between them. This CDR3 region has 13 residues. In DNA form, the CDR3 reads TGCAGCGTACGCTCGGGGGGCGTCCACGAGCAGTACTTC. This codes for CSVRSGGVHEQYF.